This TCR beta chain was recorded in a study of blood T cell repertoires in COVID-19. Study summary: COVID-19 samples, acute and convalescent, were from the United States, Italy and Spain.

The germline V and J ends were trimmed by 0 bases and 0 bases, with 11 bases remaining between them. Germline V gene data show CDR1 as SGHVS and CDR2 as FQNEAQ. CDR3 length equals 16 residues. Assay: immunoSEQ multiplex PCR; the TCRdb copy retains only in-frame clones and omits some. The sample lists about 200,000 clones, roughly 90% seen once, with 15% to 20% in the top ten. V and J are TRBV7-8 and TRBJ2-5; tentatively, D is TRBD1 (6 bases). This TCR was recovered from a man between 45 and 60 years old with COVID-19, enrolled during active disease. The sample was peripheral blood. The CDR3 coding sequence is TGTGCCAGCAGCTTAGCCCCTACAGGGAACCAAGAGACCCAGTACTTC. Translation gives CASSLAPTGNQETQYF.